The T cell receptor beta chain described here comes from a study of T cell responses to AZD1222 COVID-19 vaccine. Details on this clone: The target antigen is unknown.

Findings and limits, study-wide: Of the AZD1222 recipients, only 5 to 7 were seropositive at baseline. CD4 TCRs linked to vaccination spanned spike, dominating at 160-218 and 743-854. Targets within unmutated variant regions were reportedly found for nearly half of spike-specific TCRs.

The protocol was immunoSEQ multiplex PCR, while the TCRdb copy is restricted to in-frame clones and leaves out a portion. The data show roughly 120,000 clones, about 85% seen once. Looked up from germline, CDR1 is WNHNN and CDR2 is SYGVQD (reference sequence). The CDR3 contains 15 residues. The V and J ends lost 0 bases and 6 bases respectively, with 11 bases between them. The chain carries TRBV10-1 and TRBJ1-4, with D unclear. This clonotype was sampled from an adult in good health. The starting material was peripheral blood, obtained on day 0 of AZD1222 vaccination. The CDR3 coding sequence is TGCGCCAGCAGTGAGTCGAGGTCAGCCGATGAAAAACTGTTTTTT. Protein: CASSESRSADEKLFF.